The entry below describes one TCR beta chain. What it binds is unknown. The CDR3 sequence is 13 residues long. Germline CDR1 is MNHEY and CDR2 is SMNVEV (reference sequence). Deletions cut 4 bases from V and 2 bases from J, with 8 bases between. This entry belongs to a study of beta chain features in type 1 diabetes. Expressed TCRB transcripts were sequenced, since all the RNA that had been isolated was reverse transcribed. Clones were read by immunoSEQ multiplex PCR, and TCRdb kept only the in-frame ones, dropping some. Seen here are fewer than 350,000 clones, approximately 8.1% observed once, and the top ten hold approximately 0.93%. Whole-study results and caveats: Here, the possible influence of HLA type (on TCRB rearrangement) remained unresolved.

Blood was collected once per donor into heparin, averaging around 120 mL. Isolation of CD4+ naive, central memory, regulatory and stem cell-like memory cells was achieved by sorting via CD45RO/CCR7/CD25/CD127/CD95/CD27. The purity of all sorted populations exceeded 95%. The specimen was central memory CD4+ T cells from blood. This sequence was found in a woman under 30 in good health. The J gene is TRBJ2-5, the V gene TRBV27; D is unclear. CDR3 protein: CASSSARQETQYF. The CDR3 DNA is TGTGCCAGCAGTTCCGCGAGACAAGAGACCCAGTACTTC.